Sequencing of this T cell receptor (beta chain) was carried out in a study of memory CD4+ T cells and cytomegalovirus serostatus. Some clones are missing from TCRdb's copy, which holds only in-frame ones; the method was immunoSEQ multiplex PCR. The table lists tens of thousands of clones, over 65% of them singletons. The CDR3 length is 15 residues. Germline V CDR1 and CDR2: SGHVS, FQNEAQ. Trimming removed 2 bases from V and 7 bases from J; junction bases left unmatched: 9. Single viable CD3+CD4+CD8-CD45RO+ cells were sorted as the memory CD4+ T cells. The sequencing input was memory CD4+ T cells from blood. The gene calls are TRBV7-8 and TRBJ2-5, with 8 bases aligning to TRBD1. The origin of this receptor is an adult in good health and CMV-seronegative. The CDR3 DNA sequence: TGTGCCAGCAGCTTATGGGGGACAGGCCCCAGGACCCAGTACTTC. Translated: CASSLWGTGPRTQYF.